One TCR beta chain is described in this entry. Its specificity is not known. The V end lost 6 bases, the J end lost 2 bases, and 11 bases lay between the germline ends. The germline gives CDR1 MNHEY, CDR2 SMNVEV (reference sequence). This CDR3 is 13 amino acids long. TCRdb recomputed calls from the 5' RACE reads with MiXCR, one row per CDR3 protein. The sample consists of roughly 150,000 distinct CDR3 sequences, around 32% of them appearing once. This entry belongs to a study of CD8 T cells in ankylosing spondylitis. Whole-study results and caveats: A CD8+ phenotype characterized the disease-linked clones, which were relatively rare in peripheral blood. A TCR beta motif made of several highly homologous variants seemed typical of ankylosing spondylitis blood. Previous work reported some of these motif variants in the synovial fluid and blood of reactive arthritis.

The V call is TRBV27, the J call TRBJ2-7; D may be TRBD2 (6 bases). This receptor was taken from a male donor with ankylosing spondylitis. Sample: synovial fluid, either unsorted or a sorted T cell fraction (not recorded which). CDR3 residues: CASRRDFAYEQYF. CDR3 coding DNA: TGTGCCAGCAGGCGGGACTTCGCCTACGAGCAGTACTTC.